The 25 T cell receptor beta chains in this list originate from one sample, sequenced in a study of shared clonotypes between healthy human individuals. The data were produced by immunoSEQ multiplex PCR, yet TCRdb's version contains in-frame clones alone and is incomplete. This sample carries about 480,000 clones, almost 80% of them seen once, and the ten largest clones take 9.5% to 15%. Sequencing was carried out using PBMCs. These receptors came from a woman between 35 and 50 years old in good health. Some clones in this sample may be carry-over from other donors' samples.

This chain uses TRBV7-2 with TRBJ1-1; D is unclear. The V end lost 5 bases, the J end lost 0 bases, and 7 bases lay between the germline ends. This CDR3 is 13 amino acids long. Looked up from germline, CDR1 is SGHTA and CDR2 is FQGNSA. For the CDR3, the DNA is TGTGCCAGCAGCGTCTCCTTGAACACTGAAGCTTTCTTT. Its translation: CASSVSLNTEAFF.

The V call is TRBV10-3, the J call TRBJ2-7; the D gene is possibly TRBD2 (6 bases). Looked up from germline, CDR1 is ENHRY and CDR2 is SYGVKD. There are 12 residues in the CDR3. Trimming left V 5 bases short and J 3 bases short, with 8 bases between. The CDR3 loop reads CAISPTSYEQYF. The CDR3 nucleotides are TGTGCCATCAGTCCGACTAGCTACGAGCAGTACTTC.

Written as DNA, the CDR3 is TGTGCCAGCAGTGAGACGACAGGGGGTTTCGGGGAGCTGTTTTTT. Translating gives CASSETTGGFGELFF. The V gene is TRBV2, the J gene TRBJ2-2; 9 bases map to TRBD1. In germline, CDR1 is SNHLY, CDR2 FYNNEI. J was trimmed by 7 bases and V by 3 bases; bases with no gene match: 6. The length of the CDR3 is 15 residues.

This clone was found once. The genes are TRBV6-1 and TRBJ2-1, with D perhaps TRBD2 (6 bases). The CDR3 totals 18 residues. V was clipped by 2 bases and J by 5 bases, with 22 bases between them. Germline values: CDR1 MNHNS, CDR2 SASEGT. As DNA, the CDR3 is TGTGCCAGCAGTGAACAGTTGGGGGGAGGCCCCTTTAACAATGAGCAGTTCTTC. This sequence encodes CASSEQLGGGPFNNEQFF.

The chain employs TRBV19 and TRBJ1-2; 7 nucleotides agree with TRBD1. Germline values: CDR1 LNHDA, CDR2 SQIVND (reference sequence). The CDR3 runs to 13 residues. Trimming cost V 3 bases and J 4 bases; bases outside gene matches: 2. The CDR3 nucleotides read TGTGCCAGTAGTATCCGGGACAGCTATGGCTACACCTTC. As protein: CASSIRDSYGYTF.

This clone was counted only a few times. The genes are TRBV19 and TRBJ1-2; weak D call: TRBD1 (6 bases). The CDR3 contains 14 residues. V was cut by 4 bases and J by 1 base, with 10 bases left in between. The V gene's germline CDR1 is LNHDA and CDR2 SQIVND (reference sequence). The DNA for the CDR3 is TGTGCCAGTAGTACCAGACAGGTTAACTATGGCTACACCTTC. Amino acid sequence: CASSTRQVNYGYTF.

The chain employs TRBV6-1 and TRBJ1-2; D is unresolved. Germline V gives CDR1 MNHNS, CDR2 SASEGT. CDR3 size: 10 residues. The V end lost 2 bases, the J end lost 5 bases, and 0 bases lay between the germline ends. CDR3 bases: TGTGCCAGCAGTGAATATGGCTACACCTTC. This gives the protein CASSEYGYTF.

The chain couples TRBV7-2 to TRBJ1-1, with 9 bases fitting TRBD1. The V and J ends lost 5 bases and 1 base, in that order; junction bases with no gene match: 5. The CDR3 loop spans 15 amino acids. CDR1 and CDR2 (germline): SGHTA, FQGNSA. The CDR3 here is CASSTHRGPNTEAFF. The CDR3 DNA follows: TGTGCCAGCAGCACCCACAGGGGGCCGAACACTGAAGCTTTCTTT.

The DNA for the CDR3 is TGCGCCAGCAGCTTGAACGATTCACCCCTCCACTTT. This encodes CASSLNDSPLHF. V usage is TRBV5-1 and J usage is TRBJ1-6; no reliable D call. The CDR3 loop spans 12 amino acids. Germline V lookup: CDR1 SGHRS, CDR2 YFSETQ. The V and J ends lost 1 base and 8 bases respectively, with 4 bases between them.

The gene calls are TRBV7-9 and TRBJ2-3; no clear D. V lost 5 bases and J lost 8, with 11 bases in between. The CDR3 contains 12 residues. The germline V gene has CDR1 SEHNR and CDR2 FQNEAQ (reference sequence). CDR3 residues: CASSPGGGTQYF. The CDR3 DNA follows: TGTGCCAGCAGCCCTGGCGGCGGTACGCAGTATTTT.

CDR3 residues: CASSLSGAGALYEQYF. The CDR3 region has the DNA TGTGCCAGCAGTTTGTCGGGGGCCGGGGCCCTCTACGAGCAGTACTTC. The chain is built from TRBV27 and TRBJ2-7; D might be TRBD1 or TRBD2, each matching 6 bases. Trimming stripped 3 bases from V and 3 bases from J, with 18 bases between. Germline V lookup: CDR1 MNHEY, CDR2 SMNVEV (reference sequence). The CDR3 has 16 amino acids.

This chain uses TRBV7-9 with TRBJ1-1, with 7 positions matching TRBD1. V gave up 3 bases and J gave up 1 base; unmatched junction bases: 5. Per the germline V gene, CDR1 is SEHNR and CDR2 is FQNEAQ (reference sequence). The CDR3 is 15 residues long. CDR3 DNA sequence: TGTGCCAGCAGCTTCCAAGGGGGCGAGAACACTGAAGCTTTCTTT. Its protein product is CASSFQGGENTEAFF. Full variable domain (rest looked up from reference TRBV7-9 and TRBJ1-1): DTGVSQNPRHKITKRGQNVTFRCDPISEHNRLYWYRQTLGQGPEFLTYFQNEAQLEKSRLLSDRFSAERPKGSFSTLEIQRTEQGDSAMYLCASSFQGGENTEAFFGQGTRLTVV.

CDR3 bases: TGTGCCAGAAGCCTGGTGCGGGACAGGGTTTTGAACACTGAAGCTTTCTTT. It yields the protein CARSLVRDRVLNTEAFF. This chain uses TRBV5-3 with TRBJ1-1; 9 bases are shared with TRBD1. TRBV5-3 is an open reading frame, and its role is uncertain. V lost 4 bases to trimming and J lost 0 bases; unmatched junction nucleotides: 10. This CDR3 has 17 residues.

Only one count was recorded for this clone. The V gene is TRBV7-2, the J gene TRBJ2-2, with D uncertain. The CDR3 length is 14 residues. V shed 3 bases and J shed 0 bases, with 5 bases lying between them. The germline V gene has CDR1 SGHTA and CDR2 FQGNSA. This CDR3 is CASSFVSNTGELFF. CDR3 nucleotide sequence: TGTGCCAGCAGCTTTGTCTCGAACACCGGGGAGCTGTTTTTT.

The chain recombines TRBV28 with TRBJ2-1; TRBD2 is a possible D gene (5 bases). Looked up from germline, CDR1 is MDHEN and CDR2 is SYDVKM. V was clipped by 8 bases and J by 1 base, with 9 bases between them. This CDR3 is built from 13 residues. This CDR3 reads CASEEGSYNEQFF. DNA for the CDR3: TGTGCCAGCGAAGAGGGTTCCTACAATGAGCAGTTCTTC. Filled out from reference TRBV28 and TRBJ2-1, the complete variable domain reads DVKVTQSSRYLVKRTGEKVFLECVQDMDHENMFWYRQDPGLGLRLIYFSYDVKMKEKGDIPEGYSVSREKKERFSLILESASTNQTSMYLCASEEGSYNEQFFGPGTRLTVL.

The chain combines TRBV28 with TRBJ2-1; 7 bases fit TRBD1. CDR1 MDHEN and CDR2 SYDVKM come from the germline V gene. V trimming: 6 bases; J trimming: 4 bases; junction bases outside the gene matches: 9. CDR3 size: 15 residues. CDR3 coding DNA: TGTGCCAGCAGCCAGATCGACAGGGATTACAATGAGCAGTTCTTC. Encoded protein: CASSQIDRDYNEQFF. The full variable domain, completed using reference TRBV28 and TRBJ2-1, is DVKVTQSSRYLVKRTGEKVFLECVQDMDHENMFWYRQDPGLGLRLIYFSYDVKMKEKGDIPEGYSVSREKKERFSLILESASTNQTSMYLCASSQIDRDYNEQFFGPGTRLTVL.

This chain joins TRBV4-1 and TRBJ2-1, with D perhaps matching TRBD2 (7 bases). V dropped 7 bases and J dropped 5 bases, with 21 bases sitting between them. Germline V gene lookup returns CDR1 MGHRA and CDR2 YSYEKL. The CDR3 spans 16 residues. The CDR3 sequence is CASKGVGGSGDNEQFF. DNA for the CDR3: TGCGCCAGCAAGGGGGTCGGGGGGAGCGGCGACAATGAGCAGTTCTTC.

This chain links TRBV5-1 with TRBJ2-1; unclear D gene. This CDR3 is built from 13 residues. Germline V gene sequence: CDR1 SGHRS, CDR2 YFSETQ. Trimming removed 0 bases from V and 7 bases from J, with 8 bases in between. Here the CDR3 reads CASSLVLSNEQFF. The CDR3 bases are TGCGCCAGCAGCTTGGTCCTGTCAAATGAGCAGTTCTTC.

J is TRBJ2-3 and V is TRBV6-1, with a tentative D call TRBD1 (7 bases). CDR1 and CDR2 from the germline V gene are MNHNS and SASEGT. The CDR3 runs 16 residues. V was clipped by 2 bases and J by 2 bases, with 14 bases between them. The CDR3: CASSEPGGGSTDTQYF. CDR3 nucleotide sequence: TGTGCCAGCAGTGAACCAGGGGGAGGTTCCACAGATACGCAGTATTTT.

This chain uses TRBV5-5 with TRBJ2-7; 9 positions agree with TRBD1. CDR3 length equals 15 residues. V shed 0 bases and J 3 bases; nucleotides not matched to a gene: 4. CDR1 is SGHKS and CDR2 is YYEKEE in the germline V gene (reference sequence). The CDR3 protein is CASSLAGQGIYEQYF. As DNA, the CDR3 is TGTGCCAGCAGCTTGGCGGGACAGGGAATCTACGAGCAGTACTTC.

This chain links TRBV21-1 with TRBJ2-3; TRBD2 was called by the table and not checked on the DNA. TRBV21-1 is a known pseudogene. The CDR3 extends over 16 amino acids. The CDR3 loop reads CASTPAWREKGGTQYF. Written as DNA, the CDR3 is TGTGCCAGCACCCCGGCGTGGCGGGAGAAGGGGGGTACGCAGTATTTT.

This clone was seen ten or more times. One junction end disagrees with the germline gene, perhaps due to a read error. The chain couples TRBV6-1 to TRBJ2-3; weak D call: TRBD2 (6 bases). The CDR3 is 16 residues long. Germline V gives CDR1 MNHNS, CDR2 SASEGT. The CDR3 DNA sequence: TGTGCCAGCAGGGAAGGGCTAGGCACGGGGGTTAATACGCAGTATTTT. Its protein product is CASREGLGTGVNTQYF.

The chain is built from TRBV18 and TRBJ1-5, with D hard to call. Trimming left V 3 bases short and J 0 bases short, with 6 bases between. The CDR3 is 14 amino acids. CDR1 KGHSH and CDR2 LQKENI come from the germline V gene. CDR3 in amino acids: CASSPVGSNQPQHF. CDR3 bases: TGTGCCAGCTCACCGGTAGGTAGCAATCAGCCCCAGCATTTT.

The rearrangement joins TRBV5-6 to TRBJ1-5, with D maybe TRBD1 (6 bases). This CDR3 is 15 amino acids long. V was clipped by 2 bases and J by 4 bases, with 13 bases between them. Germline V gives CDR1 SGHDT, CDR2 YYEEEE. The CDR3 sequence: CASSFRGAGNQPQHF. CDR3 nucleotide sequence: TGTGCCAGCAGCTTTCGGGGGGCAGGTAATCAGCCCCAGCATTTT.

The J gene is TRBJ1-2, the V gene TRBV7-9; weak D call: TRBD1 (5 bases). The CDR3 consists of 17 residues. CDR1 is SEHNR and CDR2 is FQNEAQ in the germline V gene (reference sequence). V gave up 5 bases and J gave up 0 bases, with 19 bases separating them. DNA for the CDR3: TGTGCCAGCAGCCGGGGGGTGGGTAAAACTTCTAACTATGGCTACACCTTC. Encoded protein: CASSRGVGKTSNYGYTF.